The 5 T cell receptor beta chains below all came from one sample that was sequenced in a study of T cell changes during pregnancy in multiple sclerosis. Assay used: immunoSEQ multiplex PCR; TCRdb lists only in-frame clones, some missing. The repertoire consists of 70,000 to 95,000 clones, with over 85% occurring once and the leading ten covering 0.75%. This material consisted of peripheral blood, taken in the second trimester of pregnancy. The receptors come from a female donor in good health, enrolled as a control in a pregnancy study.

The chain is built from TRBV19 and TRBJ1-1, with a weak D call TRBD1 (5 bases). V lost 5 bases, J lost 4 bases, and 14 bases lay in between. CDR3 length: 14 residues. Germline assignment: CDR1 LNHDA and CDR2 SQIVND (reference sequence). The CDR3 bases are TGTGCCAGTAGTTTCGGGGGTCTAGGCACTGAAGCTTTCTTT. This sequence encodes CASSFGGLGTEAFF.

The chain employs TRBV30 and TRBJ2-7, with D perhaps TRBD2 (6 bases). This CDR3 has 11 residues. Germline CDR1 GTSNPN, CDR2 SVGIG (reference sequence). Trimming shortened V by 3 bases and J by 3 bases, and 6 bases separated the two germline ends. The CDR3 sequence is CAWRGLYEQYF. In nucleotides, the CDR3 is TGTGCCTGGAGGGGACTCTACGAGCAGTACTTC. The whole variable domain, remainder taken from reference TRBV30 and TRBJ2-7, is SQTIHQWPATLVQPVGSPLSLECTVEGTSNPNLYWYRQAAGRGLQLLFYSVGIGQISSEVPQNLSASRPQDRQFILSSKKLLLSDSGFYLCAWRGLYEQYFGPGTRLTVT.

The CDR3 loop reads CASSQDLTSGGPAAGELFF. Written as DNA, the CDR3 is TGTGCCAGCAGCCAAGATTTAACTAGCGGGGGGCCCGCCGCCGGGGAGCTGTTTTTT. The chain has TRBV4-2 and TRBJ2-2; 12 nucleotides align to TRBD2. The CDR3 consists of 19 residues. The germline CDR1 and CDR2 sequences are LGHNA and YNFKEQ. J lost 6 bases, V lost 0 bases, and 11 bases had no gene match.

The chain recombines TRBV4-2 with TRBJ1-1; 7 bases are shared with TRBD1. Trimming removed 4 bases from V and 2 bases from J; junction bases left unmatched: 13. The CDR3 has 17 amino acids. Germline V CDR1 and CDR2: LGHNA, YNFKEQ. The CDR3 sequence is CASSRNGWTGANTEAFF. CDR3 nucleotide sequence: TGTGCCAGCAGCCGAAATGGGTGGACAGGAGCAAACACTGAAGCTTTCTTT.

The J gene is TRBJ1-1, the V gene TRBV18, with D tentatively TRBD1 (6 bases). Trimming cost V 0 bases and J 3 bases, with 11 bases left between them. Germline V gene sequence: CDR1 KGHSH, CDR2 LQKENI. The CDR3 extends over 15 amino acids. CDR3 coding DNA: TGTGCCAGCTCACCACCAATTGGACAGTACACTGAAGCTTTCTTT. Protein product: CASSPPIGQYTEAFF.